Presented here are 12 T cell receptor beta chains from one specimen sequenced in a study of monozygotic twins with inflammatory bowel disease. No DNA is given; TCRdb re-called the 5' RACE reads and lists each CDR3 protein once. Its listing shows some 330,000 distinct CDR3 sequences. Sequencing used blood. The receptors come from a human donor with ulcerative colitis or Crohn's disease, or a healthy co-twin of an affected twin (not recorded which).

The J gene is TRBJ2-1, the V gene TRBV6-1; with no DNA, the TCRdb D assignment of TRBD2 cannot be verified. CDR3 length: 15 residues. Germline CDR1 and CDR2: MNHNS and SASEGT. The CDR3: CASTMTSGGHNEQFF.

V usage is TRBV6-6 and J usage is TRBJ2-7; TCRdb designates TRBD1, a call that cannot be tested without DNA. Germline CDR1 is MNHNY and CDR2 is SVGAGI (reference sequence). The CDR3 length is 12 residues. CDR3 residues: CASSNYGGEQYF.

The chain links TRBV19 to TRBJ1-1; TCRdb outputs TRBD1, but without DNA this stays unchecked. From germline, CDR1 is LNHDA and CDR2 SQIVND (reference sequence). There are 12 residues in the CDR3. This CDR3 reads CASSIFRDQAFF.

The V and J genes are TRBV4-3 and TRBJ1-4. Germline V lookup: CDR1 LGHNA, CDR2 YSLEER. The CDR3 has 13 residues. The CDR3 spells CASSRGVGEKLFF.

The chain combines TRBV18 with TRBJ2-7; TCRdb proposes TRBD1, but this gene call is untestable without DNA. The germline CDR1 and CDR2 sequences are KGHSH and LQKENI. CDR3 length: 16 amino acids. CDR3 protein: CASSPSTGGSSYEQYF.

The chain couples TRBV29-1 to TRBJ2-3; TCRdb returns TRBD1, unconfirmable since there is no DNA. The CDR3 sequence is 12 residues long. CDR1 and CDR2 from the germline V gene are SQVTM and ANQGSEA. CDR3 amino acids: CSVIPSVSAQYF.

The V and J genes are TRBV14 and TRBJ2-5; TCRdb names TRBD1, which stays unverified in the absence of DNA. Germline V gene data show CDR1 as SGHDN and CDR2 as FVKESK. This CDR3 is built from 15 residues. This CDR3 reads CASSQDSRDRETQYF.

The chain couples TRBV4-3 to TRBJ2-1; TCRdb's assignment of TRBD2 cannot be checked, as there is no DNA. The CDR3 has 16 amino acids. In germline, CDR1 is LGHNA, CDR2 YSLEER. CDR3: CASSRKLAGGNNEQFF.

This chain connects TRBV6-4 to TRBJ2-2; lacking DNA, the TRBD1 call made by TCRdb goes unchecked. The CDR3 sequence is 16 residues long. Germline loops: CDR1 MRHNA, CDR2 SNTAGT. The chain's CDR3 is CASSDSGQGDTGELFF.

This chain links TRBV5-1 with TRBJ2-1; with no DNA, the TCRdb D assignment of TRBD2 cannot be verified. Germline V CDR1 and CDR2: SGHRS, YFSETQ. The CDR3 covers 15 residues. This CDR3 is CASSTGLAGYNEQFF.

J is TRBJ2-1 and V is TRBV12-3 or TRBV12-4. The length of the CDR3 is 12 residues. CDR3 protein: CASSPINNEQFF.

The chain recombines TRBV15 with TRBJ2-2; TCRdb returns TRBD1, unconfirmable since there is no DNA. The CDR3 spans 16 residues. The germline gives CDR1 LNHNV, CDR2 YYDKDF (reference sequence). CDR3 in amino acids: CATSRDWGQVSGELFF.